This T cell receptor beta chain was captured by sequencing in a study of PD-1 blockade in classical Hodgkin lymphoma (dated by TCRdb to the early 2020s). In the study overall: Nivolumab dosing was 3 mg/kg intravenously every 2 weeks, continuing until either disease progression or unacceptable toxicity. The study used TCR beta sequencing and CyTOF to define a peripheral blood immune signature of response to PD-1 blockade in classical Hodgkin lymphoma.

A remark on this clone: It has no known antigen specificity. Base qualities were left out, and no much larger clone turns up one base away.

The paper's findings and limits, for the study overall: CD4+ but not CD8+ TCR diversity rose significantly by C4D1 (p=0.0027 vs p=0.16), most apparent in complete responders (p=0.02). Among trial patients, those achieving complete response had baseline diversity similar to that of newly diagnosed patients, while diversity was significantly lower in partial responders and progressors. The study was limited to a single clinical trial cohort, and causes of repertoire differences, possibly disease activity or prior therapy, remained undefined. Patients starting nivolumab less than 1 year after ASCT had lower diversity and were excluded from later analyses to avoid confounding by immune reconstitution. Newly diagnosed patients were reported to have lower baseline TCR diversity than healthy donors, and relapsed/refractory patients were reported to have lower baseline TCR diversity still.

Interpreted using the paper, the time point label stands for: cycle 2 day 1 (C2D1) of nivolumab. All trial patients had relapsed after autologous stem cell transplantation, with cohorts A, B and C differing in prior brentuximab vedotin exposure. The trial cohort comprised 56 patients with relapsed/refractory classical Hodgkin lymphoma whose best overall responses were complete response, partial response or progressive disease. Single-agent nivolumab was administered to trial patients in the multi-cohort phase II CheckMate 205 trial. An independent review committee assessed best overall response using the 2007 International Working Group response criteria. Trial PBMCs were obtained immediately prior to nivolumab initiation (C1D1) and on therapy at cycle 2 day 1 and cycle 4 day 1. After peripheral blood was drawn into 8 mL Vacutainer Cell Preparation Tubes, PBMCs were isolated by centrifugation and then cryopreserved.

Genomic DNA was extracted with the Qiagen DNeasy kit from unsorted PBMCs and from negatively selected CD4+ and CD8+ fractions. Using primers that anneal to V and J segments, immunoSEQ multiplex PCR amplified the TCR beta CDR3 regions. A synthetic immune receptor repertoire was used to minimize amplification bias, and any remaining bias was removed computationally after sequencing. In the paper's pipeline: Custom Python scripts were used to quantify repertoire diversity as the Shannon entropy index. Unsorted, CD4+ and CD8+ repertoires were analyzed separately, except in combined analyses where CD4+ and CD8+ sequences were merged in silico. A clone was considered expanded if an increase in frequency of at least 2-fold after treatment relative to C1D1 was found, and a pseudocount of 0.5 was applied to clones undetected at baseline. Clones with 0 or 1 copy at C1D1 were classified as singleton clones, and clones with 2 or more copies were classified as non-singleton clones. Clones expanded in unsorted samples were annotated as CD4+, CD8+ or unknown by matching protein sequences in sorted samples from the same patient. Diversity changes from C1D1 to C4D1 were tested in paired samples using Wilcoxon tests. The table comes from immuneACCESS by way of TCRdb, which keeps in-frame sequences with V and J called. Part of the clones is missing from these tables; in studies checked, under half for an unresolved V gene and the rest for unknown reasons. V and J calls and clone size are as listed in that table; D and trimming were resolved from the DNA. Present in this sample are 95,000 to 100,000 clones, 85% to 90% of which were seen just once. The top ten clonotypes cover approximately 6.3% of the sample.

From the cysteine up to the phenylalanine, the CDR3 has a length of 16 residues. Left in the record is the CDR3 DNA by itself, 48 bases read in frame from the first base. Sequences SGHTA (CDR1) and FQGNSA (CDR2) are obtained from the germline V gene. Trimming takes 4 bases from V and 4 bases from J, and the germline ends sit 19 bases apart. Recombination connected TRBV7-2 to TRBJ1-1; no confident D gene assignment can be made. The specimen comprised peripheral blood mononuclear cells (PBMCs), sampled before the second cycle of nivolumab. This clonotype was sampled from a human donor with classical Hodgkin lymphoma. The nucleotide sequence is TGTGCCAGCAGCTCCCTAGGGCCGGGTAAGGGCACTGAAGCTTTCTTT. Translated, this is CASSSLGPGKGTEAFF.